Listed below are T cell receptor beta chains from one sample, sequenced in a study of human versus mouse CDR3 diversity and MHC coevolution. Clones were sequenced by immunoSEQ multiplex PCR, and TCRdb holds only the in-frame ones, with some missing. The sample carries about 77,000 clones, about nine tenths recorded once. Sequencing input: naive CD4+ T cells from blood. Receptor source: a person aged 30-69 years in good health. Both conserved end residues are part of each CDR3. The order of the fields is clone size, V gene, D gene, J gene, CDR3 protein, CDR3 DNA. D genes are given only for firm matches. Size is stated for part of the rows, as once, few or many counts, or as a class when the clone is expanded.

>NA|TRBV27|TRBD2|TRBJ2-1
CASGSVRLAGGGAQFF
TGTGCCAGCGGATCTGTGAGACTAGCGGGAGGAGGGGCGCAGTTCTTC
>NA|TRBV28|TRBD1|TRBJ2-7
CASSLLRQGRYEQYF
TGTGCCAGCAGTTTACTCCGACAGGGTCGTTACGAGCAGTACTTC
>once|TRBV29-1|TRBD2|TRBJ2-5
CSVRLWERGGLETQYF
TGCAGCGTCCGGCTGTGGGAGCGGGGGGGCTTAGAGACCCAGTACTTC
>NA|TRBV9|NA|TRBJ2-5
CASSVSTIEAQYF
TGTGCCAGCAGCGTATCTACCATAGAGGCCCAGTACTTC
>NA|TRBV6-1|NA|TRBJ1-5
CASSEMRSSNQPQHF
TGTGCCAGCAGTGAAATGCGGAGTAGCAATCAGCCCCAGCATTTT
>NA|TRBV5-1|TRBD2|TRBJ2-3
CASSFQAGVSTDTQYF
TGCGCCAGCAGCTTCCAAGCGGGAGTCAGCACAGATACGCAGTATTTT
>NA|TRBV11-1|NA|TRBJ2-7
CASSSRVNEQYF
TGTGCCAGCAGCTCCCGTGTTAACGAGCAGTACTTC
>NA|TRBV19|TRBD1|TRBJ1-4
CASTPIWTGGKLFEKLFF
TGTGCCAGTACCCCAATTTGGACAGGGGGCAAACTATTCGAAAAACTGTTTTTT
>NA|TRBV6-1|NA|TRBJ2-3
CASSESAIISDTQYF
TGTGCCAGCAGTGAATCCGCTATAATTTCAGATACGCAGTATTTT
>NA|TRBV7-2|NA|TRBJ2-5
CASSGPQGWETQYF
TGTGCCAGCAGCGGACCCCAGGGATGGGAGACCCAGTACTTC
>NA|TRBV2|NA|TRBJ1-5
CASSESRNSNQPQHF
TGTGCCAGCAGTGAAAGCAGGAATAGCAATCAGCCCCAGCATTTT
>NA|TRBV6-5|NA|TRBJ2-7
CASRRQTSFSYEQYF
TGTGCCAGCAGACGACAGACTTCATTTTCCTACGAGCAGTACTTC
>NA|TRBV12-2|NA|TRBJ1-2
CASRLDRALPYGYTF
TGTGCAAGTCGACTGGACAGGGCGCTACCCTATGGCTACACCTTC
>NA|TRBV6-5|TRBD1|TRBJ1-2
CASRGTGGGYGYTF
TGTGCCAGCAGGGGGACAGGGGGCGGGTATGGCTACACCTTC
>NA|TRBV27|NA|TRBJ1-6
CASSRLSSYNSPLHF
TGTGCCAGCAGTCGTCTAAGCTCCTATAATTCACCCCTCCACTTT
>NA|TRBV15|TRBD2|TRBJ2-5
CATSRDRGGQETQYF
TGTGCCACCAGCAGAGATCGGGGAGGGCAAGAGACCCAGTACTTC
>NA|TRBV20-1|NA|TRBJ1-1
CSASNTEAFF
TGCAGTGCCTCGAACACTGAAGCTTTCTTT
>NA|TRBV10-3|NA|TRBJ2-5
CAISGAGEETQYF
TGTGCCATCAGTGGGGCAGGGGAAGAGACCCAGTACTTC
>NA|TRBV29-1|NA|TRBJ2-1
CSGGTGYEQFF
TGCAGCGGGGGGACTGGGTACGAGCAGTTCTTC
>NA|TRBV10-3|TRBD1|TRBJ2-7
CAIRPGQGNDEQYF
TGTGCCATAAGACCGGGACAGGGGAACGACGAGCAGTACTTC
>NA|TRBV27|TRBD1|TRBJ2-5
CASSSLGQGAMETQYF
TGTGCCAGCAGTTCCCTGGGACAGGGGGCTATGGAGACCCAGTACTTC
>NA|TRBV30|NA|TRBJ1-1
CAWSADRNTEAFF
TGTGCCTGGAGTGCTGACAGGAACACTGAAGCTTTCTTT
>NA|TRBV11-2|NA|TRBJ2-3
CASSFWTGTDTQYF
TGTGCCAGCAGCTTCTGGACAGGCACAGATACGCAGTATTTT
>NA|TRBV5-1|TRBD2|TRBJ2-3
CASSPVSGGSTDTQYF
TGCGCCAGCAGCCCCGTGTCGGGAGGGAGCACAGATACGCAGTATTTT
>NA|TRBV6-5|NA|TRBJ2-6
CASSYSEAGANVLTF
TGTGCCAGCAGTTACTCGGAGGCTGGGGCCAACGTCCTGACTTTC
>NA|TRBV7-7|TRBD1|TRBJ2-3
CASSLTGADTQYF
TGTGCCAGCAGCTTGACAGGGGCAGATACGCAGTATTTT
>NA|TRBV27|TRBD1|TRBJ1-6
CASSEQGRYNSPLHF
TGTGCCAGCAGTGAACAGGGGCGGTATAATTCCCCCCTCCACTTT
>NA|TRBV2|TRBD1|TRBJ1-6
CASKGQGGSSPLHF
TGTGCCAGCAAGGGACAGGGGGGGAGTTCACCCCTCCACTTT
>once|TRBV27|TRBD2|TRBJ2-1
CASSRPGGNEQFF
TGTGCCAGCTCAAGGCCGGGGGGCAATGAGCAGTTCTTC
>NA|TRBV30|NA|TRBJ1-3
CAWSLGNTIYF
TGTGCCTGGAGCCTAGGAAACACCATATATTTT
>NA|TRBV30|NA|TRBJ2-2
CAWSRDSRRELFF
TGTGCCTGGAGTCGGGACTCGCGACGGGAGCTGTTTTTT
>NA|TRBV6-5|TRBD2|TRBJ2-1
CASSWRLAGIYNEQFF
TGTGCCAGCAGTTGGAGACTAGCGGGAATTTACAATGAGCAGTTCTTC
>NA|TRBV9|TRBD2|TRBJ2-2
CASSVGPAGDTGELFF
TGTGCCAGCAGCGTAGGGCCCGCGGGGGACACCGGGGAGCTGTTTTTT